This T cell receptor beta chain came from a study of blood T cell repertoires in COVID-19. Authors' data handling: Reference gene primer amplification gave estimated nucleated cell counts. Produced via immunoSEQ multiplex PCR; TCRdb's table is partial and in-frame only. Clonal size and the V and J genes are those of that table, whereas D and trimming came from the DNA. The sample has approximately 180,000 clones, over 75% seen once; the top ten hold 2.5% to 3.5%. Germline V gives CDR1 SGHVS, CDR2 FQNEAQ. With 5 bases removed from V and 4 bases from J, the gap between germline ends came to 12 bases. CDR3 size: 14 residues.

The sample was peripheral blood. This TCR was sampled from a man aged 55 to 70 with acute or convalescent COVID-19. This chain connects TRBV7-8 to TRBJ1-3, with D possibly being TRBD1 (5 bases). The CDR3 nucleotides read TGTGCCAGCAGCCATCAGGGTGCCGGAAACACCATATATTTT. It yields the protein CASSHQGAGNTIYF.